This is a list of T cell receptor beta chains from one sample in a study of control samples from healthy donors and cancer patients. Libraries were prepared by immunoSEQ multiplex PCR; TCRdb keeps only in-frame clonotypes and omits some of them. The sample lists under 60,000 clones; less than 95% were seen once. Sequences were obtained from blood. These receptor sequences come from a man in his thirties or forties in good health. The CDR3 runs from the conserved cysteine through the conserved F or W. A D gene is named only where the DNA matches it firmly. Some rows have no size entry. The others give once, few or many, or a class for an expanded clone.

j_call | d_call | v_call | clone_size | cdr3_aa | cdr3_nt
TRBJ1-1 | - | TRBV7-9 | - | CASSTGSTEAFF | TGTGCCAGCAGCACGGGAAGCACTGAAGCTTTCTTT
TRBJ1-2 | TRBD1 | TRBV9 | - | CASSANRQGLNYGYTF | TGTGCCAGCAGCGCAAATCGACAGGGCCTAAACTATGGCTACACCTTC
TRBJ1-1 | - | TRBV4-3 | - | CASSQLAGTNTEAFF | TGCGCCAGCAGCCAGTTAGCCGGGACCAACACTGAAGCTTTCTTT
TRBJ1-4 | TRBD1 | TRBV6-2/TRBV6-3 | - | CASSLDRGGEKLFF | TGTGCCAGCAGCCTCGACAGGGGAGGAGAAAAACTGTTTTTT
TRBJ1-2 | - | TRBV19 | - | CASSARESGYTF | TGTGCCAGTAGTGCACGGGAGTCTGGCTACACCTTC
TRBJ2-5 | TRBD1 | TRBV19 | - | CASSPRDRETQYF | TGTGCCAGTAGTCCTCGGGACAGAGAGACCCAGTACTTC
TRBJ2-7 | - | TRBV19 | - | CASSNTGRTYEQYF | TGTGCCAGTAGTAATACAGGGCGCACCTACGAGCAGTACTTC
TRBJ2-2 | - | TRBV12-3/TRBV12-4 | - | CASSYVGELFF | TGTGCCAGCAGTTATGTCGGGGAGCTGTTTTTT
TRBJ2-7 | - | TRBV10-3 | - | CAISERETSYEQYF | TGTGCCATCAGTGAGCGCGAGACCTCCTACGAGCAGTACTTC
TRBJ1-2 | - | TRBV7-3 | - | CASSLYAGNYGYTF | TGTGCCAGCAGCTTATATGCAGGGAACTATGGCTACACCTTC
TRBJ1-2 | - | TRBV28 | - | CASSREETALPFFEGGYTF | TGTGCCAGCAGTCGCGAAGAGACCGCCCTTCCCTTTTTTGAGGGTGGCTACACCTTC
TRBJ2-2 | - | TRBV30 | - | CAWSALGANTGELFF | TGTGCCTGGAGTGCTCTAGGGGCAAACACCGGGGAGCTGTTTTTT
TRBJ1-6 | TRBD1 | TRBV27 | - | CASSLSDRDNSPLHF | TGTGCCAGCAGTTTATCCGACAGGGATAATTCACCCCTCCACTTT
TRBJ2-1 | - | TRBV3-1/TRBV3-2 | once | CASSQYFRGVNEQFF | TGTGCCAGCAGCCAATATTTCCGAGGTGTCAATGAGCAGTTCTTC
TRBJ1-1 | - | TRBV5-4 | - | CASSSRGLNTEAFF | TGTGCCAGCAGCTCGAGGGGATTGAACACTGAAGCTTTCTTT
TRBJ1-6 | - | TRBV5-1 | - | CASSPLYGADSDSPLHF | TGCGCCAGCAGCCCCCTATACGGGGCAGACAGTGATTCACCCCTCCACTTT
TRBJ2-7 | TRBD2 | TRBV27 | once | CASSPGSGGTYEQYF | TGTGCCAGCAGTCCGGGTAGCGGGGGGACCTACGAGCAGTACTTC
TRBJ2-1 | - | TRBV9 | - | CASSVGQGSYNEQFF | TGTGCCAGCAGCGTAGGGCAGGGCTCCTACAATGAGCAGTTCTTC